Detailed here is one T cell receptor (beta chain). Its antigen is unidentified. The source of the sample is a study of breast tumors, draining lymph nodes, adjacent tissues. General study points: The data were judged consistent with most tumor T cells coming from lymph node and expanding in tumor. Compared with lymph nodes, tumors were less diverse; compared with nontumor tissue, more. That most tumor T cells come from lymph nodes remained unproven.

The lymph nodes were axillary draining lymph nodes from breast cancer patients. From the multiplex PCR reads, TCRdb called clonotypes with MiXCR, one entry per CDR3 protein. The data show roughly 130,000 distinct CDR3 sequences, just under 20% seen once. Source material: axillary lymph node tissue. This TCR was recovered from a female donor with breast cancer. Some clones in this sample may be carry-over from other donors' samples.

CDR3 bases: TGTGCCAGCAGTTCGAGGCAGGGGAGTTTTCAGCCCCAGCATTTT. It encodes CASSSRQGSFQPQHF. This sequence joins TRBV6-5 and TRBJ1-5, with D perhaps TRBD1 (6 bases). Germline V gene sequence: CDR1 MNHEY, CDR2 SVGAGI. The CDR3 sequence is 15 residues long. Trimming stripped 4 bases from V and 6 bases from J, with 16 bases between.